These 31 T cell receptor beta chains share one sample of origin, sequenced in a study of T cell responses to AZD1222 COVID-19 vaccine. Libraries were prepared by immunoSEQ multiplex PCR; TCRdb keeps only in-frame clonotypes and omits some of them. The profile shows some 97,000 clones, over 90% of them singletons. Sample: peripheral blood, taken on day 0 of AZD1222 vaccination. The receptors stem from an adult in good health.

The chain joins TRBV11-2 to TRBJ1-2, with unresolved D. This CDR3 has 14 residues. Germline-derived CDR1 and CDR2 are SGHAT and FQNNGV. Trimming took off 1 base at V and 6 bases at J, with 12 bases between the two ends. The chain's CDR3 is CASSLVFGEHGYTF. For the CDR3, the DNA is TGTGCCAGCAGCTTAGTATTCGGGGAACATGGCTACACCTTC.

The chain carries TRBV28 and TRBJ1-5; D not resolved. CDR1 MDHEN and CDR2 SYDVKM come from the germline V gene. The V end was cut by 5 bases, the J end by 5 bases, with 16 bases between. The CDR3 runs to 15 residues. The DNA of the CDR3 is TGTGCCAGCAGTCCCGTTTCGGGTTGGGATCAGCCCCAGCATTTT. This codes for CASSPVSGWDQPQHF. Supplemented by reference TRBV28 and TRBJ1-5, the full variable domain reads DVKVTQSSRYLVKRTGEKVFLECVQDMDHENMFWYRQDPGLGLRLIYFSYDVKMKEKGDIPEGYSVSREKKERFSLILESASTNQTSMYLCASSPVSGWDQPQHFGDGTRLSIL.

CDR3 residues: CASSLMGMGEIANEQFF. Written as DNA, the CDR3 is TGTGCCAGCAGCTTAATGGGTATGGGGGAAATTGCCAATGAGCAGTTCTTC. This chain connects TRBV7-3 to TRBJ2-1; either TRBD1 or TRBD2 may fit D (5 bases each). Germline V CDR1 and CDR2: SGHTA, FQGTGA. The CDR3 spans 17 residues. Trimming shortened V by 1 base and J by 6 bases, and 19 bases separated the two germline ends. Complete variable domain (other parts from reference TRBV7-3 and TRBJ2-1): GAGVSQTPSNKVTEKGKYVELRCDPISGHTALYWYRQSLGQGPEFLIYFQGTGAADDSGLPNDRFFAVRPEGSVSTLKIQRTERGDSAVYLCASSLMGMGEIANEQFFGPGTRLTVL.

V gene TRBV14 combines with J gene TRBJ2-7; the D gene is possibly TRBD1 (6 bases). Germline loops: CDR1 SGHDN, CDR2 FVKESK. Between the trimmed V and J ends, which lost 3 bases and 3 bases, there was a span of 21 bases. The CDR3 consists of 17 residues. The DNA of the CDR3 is TGTGCCAGCAGCCACTCACAGGGCAGCCCCTCTGTCTACGAGCAGTACTTC. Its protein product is CASSHSQGSPSVYEQYF. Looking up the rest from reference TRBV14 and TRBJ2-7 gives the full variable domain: EAGVTQFPSHSVIEKGQTVTLRCDPISGHDNLYWYRRVMGKEIKFLLHFVKESKQDESGMPNNRFLAERTGGTYSTLKVQPAELEDSGVYFCASSHSQGSPSVYEQYFGPGTRLTVT.

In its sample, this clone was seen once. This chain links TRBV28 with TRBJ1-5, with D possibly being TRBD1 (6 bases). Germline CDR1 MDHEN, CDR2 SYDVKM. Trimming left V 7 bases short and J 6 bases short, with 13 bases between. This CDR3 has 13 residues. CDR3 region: CASITQGSQPQHF. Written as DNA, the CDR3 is TGTGCCAGCATAACTCAGGGGAGTCAGCCCCAGCATTTT.

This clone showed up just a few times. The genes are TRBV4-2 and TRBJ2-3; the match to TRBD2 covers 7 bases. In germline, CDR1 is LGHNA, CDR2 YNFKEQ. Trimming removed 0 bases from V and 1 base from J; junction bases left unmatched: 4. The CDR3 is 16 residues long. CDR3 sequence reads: CASSQDRGGGTDTQYF. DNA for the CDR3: TGTGCCAGCAGCCAAGATCGCGGGGGAGGCACAGATACGCAGTATTTT.

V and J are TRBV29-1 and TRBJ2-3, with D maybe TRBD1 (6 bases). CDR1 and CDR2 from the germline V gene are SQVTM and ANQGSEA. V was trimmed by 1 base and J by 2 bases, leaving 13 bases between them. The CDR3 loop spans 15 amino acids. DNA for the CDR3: TGCAGCGTTGAAGGGACAGAGATAACCACAGATACGCAGTATTTT. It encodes CSVEGTEITTDTQYF.

For the CDR3, the DNA is TGTGCCAGCAGTGAAAGGACTAGCGGGAGGGCCCGGAATGAGCAGTTCTTC. Protein product: CASSERTSGRARNEQFF. This chain links TRBV2 with TRBJ2-1; 15 nucleotides align to TRBD2. With V trimmed by 2 bases and J by 7 bases, 6 bases remained unmatched. There are 17 residues in the CDR3. Germline CDR1 and CDR2: SNHLY and FYNNEI.

The CDR3, as DNA: TGCGCCAGCAGTGAGTCGTCTAGCGGGAGTTTGAAAGATACGCAGTATTTT. It specifies CASSESSSGSLKDTQYF. This chain joins TRBV10-2 and TRBJ2-3; 10 bases agree with TRBD2. The CDR3 consists of 17 residues. Looked up from germline, CDR1 is WSHSY and CDR2 is SAAADI. Trimming took 0 bases from V and 5 from J; bases not matched to a gene: 8.

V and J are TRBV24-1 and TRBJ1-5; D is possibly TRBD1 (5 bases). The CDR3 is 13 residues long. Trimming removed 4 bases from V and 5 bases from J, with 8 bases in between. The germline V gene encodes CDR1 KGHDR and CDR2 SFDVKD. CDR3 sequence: CATSDRVYQPQHF. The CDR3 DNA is TGTGCCACCAGTGACAGGGTTTATCAGCCCCAGCATTTT.

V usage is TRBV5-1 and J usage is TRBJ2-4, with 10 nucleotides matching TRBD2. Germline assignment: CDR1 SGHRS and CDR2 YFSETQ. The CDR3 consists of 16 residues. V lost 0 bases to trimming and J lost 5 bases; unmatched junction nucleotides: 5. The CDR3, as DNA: TGCGCCAGCAGCTTGGGGCTAGCGGGAGTTGAAAACATTCAGTACTTC. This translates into CASSLGLAGVENIQYF. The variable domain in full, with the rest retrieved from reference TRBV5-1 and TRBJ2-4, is KAGVTQTPRYLIKTRGQQVTLSCSPISGHRSVSWYQQTPGQGLQFLFEYFSETQRNKGNFPGRFSGRQFSNSRSEMNVSTLELGDSALYLCASSLGLAGVENIQYFGAGTRLSVL.

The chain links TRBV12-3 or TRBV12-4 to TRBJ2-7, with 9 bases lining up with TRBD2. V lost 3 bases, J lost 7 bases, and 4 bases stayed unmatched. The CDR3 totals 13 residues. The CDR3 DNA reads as TGTGCCAGCAGTTTCGGACTAGCGTTTGAGCAGTACTTC. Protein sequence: CASSFGLAFEQYF.

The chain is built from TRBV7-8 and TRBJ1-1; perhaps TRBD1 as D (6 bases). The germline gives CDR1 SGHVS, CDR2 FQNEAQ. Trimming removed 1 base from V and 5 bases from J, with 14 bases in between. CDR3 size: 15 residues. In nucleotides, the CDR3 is TGTGCCAGCAGCTTAGTCGGCAGGGGTGTTACTGAAGCTTTCTTT. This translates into CASSLVGRGVTEAFF.

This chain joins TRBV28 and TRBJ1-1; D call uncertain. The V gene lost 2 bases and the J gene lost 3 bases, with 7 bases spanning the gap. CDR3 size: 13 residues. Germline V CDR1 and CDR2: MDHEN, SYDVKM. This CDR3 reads CASSLHGDTEAFF. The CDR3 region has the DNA TGTGCCAGCAGTTTACACGGGGACACTGAAGCTTTCTTT. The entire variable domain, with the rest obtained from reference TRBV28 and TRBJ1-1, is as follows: DVKVTQSSRYLVKRTGEKVFLECVQDMDHENMFWYRQDPGLGLRLIYFSYDVKMKEKGDIPEGYSVSREKKERFSLILESASTNQTSMYLCASSLHGDTEAFFGQGTRLTVV.

The CDR3 DNA sequence: TGTGCCAGCAGTTTCGGGGGAGAACTGTTTTTT. Amino acids: CASSFGGELFF. V usage is TRBV28 and J usage is TRBJ1-4, with a weak D call TRBD1 (5 bases). Trimming removed 3 bases from V and 12 bases from J, with 8 bases in between. Germline lookup yields CDR1 MDHEN and CDR2 SYDVKM. This CDR3 region has 11 residues.

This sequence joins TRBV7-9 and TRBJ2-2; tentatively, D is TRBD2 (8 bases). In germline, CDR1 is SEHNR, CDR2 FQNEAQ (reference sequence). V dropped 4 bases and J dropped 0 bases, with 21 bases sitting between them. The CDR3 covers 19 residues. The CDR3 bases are TGTGCCAGCAGCTCCGGGGAGGGGGCGGGAGGACCGAACACCGGGGAGCTGTTTTTT. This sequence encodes CASSSGEGAGGPNTGELFF.

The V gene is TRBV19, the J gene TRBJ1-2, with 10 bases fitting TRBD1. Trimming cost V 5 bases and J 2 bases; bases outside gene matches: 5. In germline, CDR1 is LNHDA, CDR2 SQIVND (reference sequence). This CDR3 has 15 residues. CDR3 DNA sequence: TGTGCCAGTAGTGCGGGGGGACAGGGGAACTATGGCTACACCTTC. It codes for CASSAGGQGNYGYTF. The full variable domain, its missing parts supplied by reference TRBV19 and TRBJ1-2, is DGGITQSPKYLFRKEGQNVTLSCEQNLNHDAMYWYRQDPGQGLRLIYYSQIVNDFQKGDIAEGYSVSREKKESFPLTVTSAQKNPTAFYLCASSAGGQGNYGYTFGSGTRLTVV.

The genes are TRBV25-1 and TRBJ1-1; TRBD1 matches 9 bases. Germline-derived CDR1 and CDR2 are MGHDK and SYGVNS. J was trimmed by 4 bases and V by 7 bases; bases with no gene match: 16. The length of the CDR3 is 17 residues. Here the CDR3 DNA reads TGTGCCAGCACCAATATCCCGGGGACAGGGTCGGGCACTGAAGCTTTCTTT. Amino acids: CASTNIPGTGSGTEAFF.

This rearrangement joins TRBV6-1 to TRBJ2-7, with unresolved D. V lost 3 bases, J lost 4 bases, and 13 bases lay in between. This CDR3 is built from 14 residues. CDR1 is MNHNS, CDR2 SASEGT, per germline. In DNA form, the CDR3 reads TGTGCCAGCAGTGATTCGGGTAGTGGTTACGAGCAGTACTTC. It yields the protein CASSDSGSGYEQYF.

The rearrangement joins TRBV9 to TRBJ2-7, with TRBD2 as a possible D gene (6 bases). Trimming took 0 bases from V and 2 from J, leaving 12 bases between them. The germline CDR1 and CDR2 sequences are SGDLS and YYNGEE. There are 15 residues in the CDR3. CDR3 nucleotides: TGTGCCAGCAGCGTAGACGGGAGTGATACCTACGAGCAGTACTTC. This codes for CASSVDGSDTYEQYF.

This CDR3 is CASSLGTGGNYGYTF. The CDR3 DNA reads as TGTGCCAGCAGTTTAGGGACAGGGGGCAACTATGGCTACACCTTC. The chain recombines TRBV27 with TRBJ1-2; 12 positions agree with TRBD1. CDR1 is MNHEY, CDR2 SMNVEV, per germline (reference sequence). The CDR3 sequence is 15 residues long. J was trimmed by 2 bases and V by 2 bases; bases with no gene match: 0.

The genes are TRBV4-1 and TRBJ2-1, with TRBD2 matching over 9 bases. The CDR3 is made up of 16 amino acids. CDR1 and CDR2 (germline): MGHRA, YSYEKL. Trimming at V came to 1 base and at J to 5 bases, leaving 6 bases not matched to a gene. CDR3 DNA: TGCGCCAGCAGCCAAGGTAGCGGGAGAGGAAACAATGAGCAGTTCTTC. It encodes CASSQGSGRGNNEQFF.

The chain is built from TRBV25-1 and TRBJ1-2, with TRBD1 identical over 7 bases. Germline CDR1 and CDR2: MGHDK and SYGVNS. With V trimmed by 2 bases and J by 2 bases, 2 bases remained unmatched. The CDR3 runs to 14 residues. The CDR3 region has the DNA TGTGCCAGCAGTGAAAGGGACAGAAACTATGGCTACACCTTC. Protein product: CASSERDRNYGYTF.

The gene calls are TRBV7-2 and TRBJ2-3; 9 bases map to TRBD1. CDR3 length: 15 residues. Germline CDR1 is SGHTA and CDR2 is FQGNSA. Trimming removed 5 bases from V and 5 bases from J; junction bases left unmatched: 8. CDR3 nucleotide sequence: TGTGCCAGCAGCACACAGGGGGCGCGTGGAGATACGCAGTATTTT. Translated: CASSTQGARGDTQYF. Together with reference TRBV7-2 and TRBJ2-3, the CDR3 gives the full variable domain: GAGVSQSPSNKVTEKGKDVELRCDPISGHTALYWYRQSLGQGLEFLIYFQGNSAPDKSGLPSDRFSAERTGGSVSTLTIQRTQQEDSAVYLCASSTQGARGDTQYFGPGTRLTVL.

CDR3 nucleotide sequence: TGTGCCATCAGTGACCGAGGACAGGGCGGACAATACAATGAGCAGTTCTTC. It yields the protein CAISDRGQGGQYNEQFF. This sequence joins TRBV10-3 and TRBJ2-1, with TRBD1 identical over 8 bases. The CDR3 has 17 residues. The junction had 11 bases not matched to a gene; V was cut back by 3 bases and J by 4 bases. Germline assignment: CDR1 ENHRY and CDR2 SYGVKD.

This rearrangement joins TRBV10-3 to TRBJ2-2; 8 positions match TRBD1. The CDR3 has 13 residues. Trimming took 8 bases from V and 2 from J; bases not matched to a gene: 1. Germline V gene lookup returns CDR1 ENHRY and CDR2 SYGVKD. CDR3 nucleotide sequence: TGTGCCATCGGACAGGGTAACACCGGGGAGCTGTTTTTT. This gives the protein CAIGQGNTGELFF.

As DNA, the CDR3 is TGTGCCAGCAGCCGGGACAGGGGTTTTGACACCGGGGAGCTGTTTTTT. It encodes CASSRDRGFDTGELFF. V gene TRBV5-6 combines with J gene TRBJ2-2; TRBD1 matches at 10 bases. The CDR3 sequence is 16 residues long. The ends lost 4 bases at V and 3 bases at J; junction bases unmatched: 6. Germline CDR1 reads SGHDT; CDR2 reads YYEEEE.

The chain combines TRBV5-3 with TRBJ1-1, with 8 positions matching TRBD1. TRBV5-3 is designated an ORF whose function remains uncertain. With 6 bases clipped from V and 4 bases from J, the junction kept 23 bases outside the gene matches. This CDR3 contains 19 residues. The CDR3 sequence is CARTPDRGPHSKKSTEAFF. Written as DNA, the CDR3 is TGTGCCAGAACCCCAGACAGGGGACCACACTCGAAGAAAAGCACTGAAGCTTTCTTT.

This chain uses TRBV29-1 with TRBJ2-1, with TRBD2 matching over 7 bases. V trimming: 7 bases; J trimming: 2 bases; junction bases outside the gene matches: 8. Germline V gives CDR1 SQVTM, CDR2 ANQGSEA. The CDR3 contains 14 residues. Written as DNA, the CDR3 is TGCAGCGCAGACCGAAGCGGGACCTACAATGAGCAGTTCTTC. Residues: CSADRSGTYNEQFF.

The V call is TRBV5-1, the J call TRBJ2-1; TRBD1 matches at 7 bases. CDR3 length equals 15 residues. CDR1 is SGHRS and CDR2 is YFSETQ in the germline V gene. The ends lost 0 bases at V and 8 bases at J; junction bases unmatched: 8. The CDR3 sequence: CASSLGDSHNDEQFF. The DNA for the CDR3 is TGCGCCAGCAGCTTGGGGGACAGCCATAACGATGAGCAGTTCTTC. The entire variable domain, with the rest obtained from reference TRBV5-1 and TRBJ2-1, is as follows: KAGVTQTPRYLIKTRGQQVTLSCSPISGHRSVSWYQQTPGQGLQFLFEYFSETQRNKGNFPGRFSGRQFSNSRSEMNVSTLELGDSALYLCASSLGDSHNDEQFFGPGTRLTVL.

The CDR3 region is CASRTRLAGSYNEQFF. CDR3 DNA sequence: TGTGCCAGCAGAACCCGACTAGCTGGCTCCTACAATGAGCAGTTCTTC. The chain combines TRBV27 with TRBJ2-1; 7 bases fit TRBD2. CDR3 size: 16 residues. V gave up 6 bases and J gave up 0 bases; unmatched junction bases: 8. From germline, CDR1 is MNHEY and CDR2 SMNVEV (reference sequence).